This is a list of T cell receptor beta chains from one sample in a study of blood T cell repertoires in COVID-19. TCRdb's copy holds only in-frame clones and misses some; the assay was immunoSEQ multiplex PCR. The sample has approximately 40,000 clones, around nine tenths seen once. Sequenced sample: peripheral blood. The receptor source for this set is a man aged 55 to 70 with COVID-19, enrolled during active disease. CDR3s include the opening cysteine and the closing phenylalanine or tryptophan. Fields, in order: J gene, V gene, clone size, D gene, CDR3 protein, CDR3 DNA. D genes are given only for firm matches. A row's size may be missing; if present it is once, few, many or a size class.

>TRBJ1-2|TRBV28|-|-
CASSLFGTGLGLTQNNGYTF
TGTGCCAGCAGTTTATTCGGCACAGGGCTGGGCCTAACTCAAAATAATGGCTACACCTTC
>TRBJ2-7|TRBV28|-|TRBD1
CASRGQGREQYF
TGTGCCAGCAGAGGACAGGGCCGCGAGCAGTACTTC
>TRBJ2-7|TRBV5-6|-|-
CASSQGHRATYEQYF
TGTGCCAGCAGCCAAGGTCACAGGGCTACCTACGAGCAGTACTTC
>TRBJ2-5|TRBV19|-|TRBD2
CASSMSSGGGETQYF
TGTGCCAGTAGTATGTCAAGCGGGGGGGGAGAGACCCAGTACTTC
>TRBJ1-2|TRBV7-7|-|TRBD1
CAVGTGGLDTF
TGTGCCGTCGGGACAGGGGGCCTCGACACCTTC
>TRBJ1-1|TRBV10-1|-|TRBD1
CASRRDRATEAFF
TGCGCCAGCAGACGGGACAGGGCCACTGAAGCTTTCTTT
>TRBJ2-3|TRBV5-6|-|TRBD2
CASSFRTSGDTQYF
TGTGCCAGCAGCTTTAGGACTAGTGGAGATACGCAGTATTTT
>TRBJ1-2|TRBV6-5|-|-
CASSPGSEGGYTF
TGTGCCAGCAGCCCCGGGAGCGAAGGGGGCTACACCTTC
>TRBJ1-1|TRBV10-3|-|-
CAISESTGPPSFF
TGTGCCATCAGTGAGTCGACAGGCCCCCCTTCGTTCTTT
>TRBJ1-1|TRBV6-1|-|TRBD1
CASSEDPQGAWNTEAFF
TGTGCCAGCAGTGAAGACCCACAGGGGGCGTGGAACACTGAAGCTTTCTTT
>TRBJ2-7|TRBV5-6|-|-
CASSLGESVDPYEQYF
TGTGCCAGCAGCTTGGGGGAGAGTGTAGACCCCTACGAGCAGTACTTC
>TRBJ1-1|TRBV25-1|-|-
CASSEYFNRGQKAFF
TGTGCCAGCAGTGAATATTTTAATAGGGGACAAAAAGCTTTCTTT
>TRBJ1-2|TRBV6-6|-|TRBD1
CASTEGTARPNNGYTF
TGTGCCAGCACCGAAGGGACAGCTCGACCAAATAATGGCTACACCTTC
>TRBJ2-7|TRBV7-9|-|TRBD2
CASSRGEVSYEQYF
TGTGCCAGCAGCCGGGGGGAGGTTTCCTACGAGCAGTACTTC
>TRBJ2-1|TRBV24-1|once|TRBD2
CATSGALAGGRDNEQFF
TGTGCCACCAGTGGGGCCCTAGCGGGAGGGAGGGACAATGAGCAGTTCTTC
>TRBJ1-2|TRBV5-6|-|TRBD1
CASSSPDRGGYGYTF
TGTGCCAGCAGCTCCCCGGACAGGGGTGGATATGGCTACACCTTC
>TRBJ1-2|TRBV13|-|TRBD1
CASSLADRQATDFDGYTF
TGTGCCAGCAGCTTAGCGGACAGGCAAGCGACAGATTTTGATGGCTACACCTTC